This TCR beta chain was sequenced in a study of shared clonotypes between healthy human individuals. TCRdb keeps only in-frame clones here, not all; method: immunoSEQ multiplex PCR. The sample carries around 2.1 million clones, 90% to 96% recorded once. The germline V gene has CDR1 ENHRY and CDR2 SYGVKD. V lost 4 bases, J lost 0 bases, and 16 bases lay in between. The CDR3 has 18 amino acids. Material: naive CD4+ T cells sorted from blood. This sample's subset: CD45RA+ positively selected. This chain links TRBV10-3 with TRBJ2-6; a weak D match, TRBD2 (5 bases). This sequence originates from a man aged 18 to 30 in good health. The CDR3 protein is CAISGSSRVSSGANVLTF. The DNA for the CDR3 is TGTGCCATCAGTGGGTCCTCGCGGGTTAGCTCTGGGGCCAACGTCCTGACTTTC.